This note documents a single T cell receptor beta chain sequence. Per the authors' pipeline: By means of reference gene primer amplification, nucleated cell counts were estimated. Method: immunoSEQ multiplex PCR; TCRdb's copy keeps in-frame clones and lacks some. D and trimming were read from the DNA, whereas the V and J calls and clone size are those reported in that table. Of 88,000 or so clones in the sample, roughly 83% were seen once. The V gene lost 4 bases and the J gene lost 8 bases, with 6 bases spanning the gap. CDR1 and CDR2 (germline): MGHDK, SYGVNS. The CDR3 is 11 amino acids. The sample comes from a study of blood T cell repertoires in COVID-19. Study summary: Samples came from the United States, Italy and Spain, spanning acute and convalescent COVID-19. Nucleic acid was either cDNA or gDNA, and it came from T cells, B-cell-depleted T cells, or PBMCs.

This receptor was taken from a human donor in a cohort sampled during active COVID-19. Sequenced sample: peripheral blood. The chain links TRBV25-1 to TRBJ2-1; a weak D match, TRBD1 (5 bases). The CDR3: CASSAGYEQFF. Here the CDR3 DNA reads TGTGCCAGCAGTGCAGGGTATGAGCAGTTCTTC.